The source of this TCR beta chain is a study of a mutant IDH1 vaccine in newly diagnosed glioma. With regard to this clone: The antigen remains undetermined.

This CDR3 region has 14 residues. CDR1 is SGHAT, CDR2 FQNNGV, per germline. V shed 5 bases and J shed 2 bases, with 10 bases lying between them. TCRdb's copy holds only in-frame clones and misses some; the assay was immunoSEQ multiplex PCR. Of 60,000 or so clones listed, over 80% were seen once; the top ten hold about 5%. Time point indicated: week 5, during vaccination. The vaccine gave 300 ug of a 20-mer mutant IDH1 peptide subcutaneously per dose. Astrocytomas found in donors were new, WHO grade 3 or 4, IDH1-mutant and ATRX-lost. The chain is built from TRBV11-2 and TRBJ1-3; D not resolved. The specimen comprised PBMCs, sampled from a glioma patient whose treatment included an IDH1 peptide vaccine. The TCR sequence derives from a woman in her 40s with glioma. The CDR3 spells CASSPERAGNTIYF. CDR3 bases: TGTGCCAGCAGCCCCGAGAGGGCTGGAAACACCATATATTTT.